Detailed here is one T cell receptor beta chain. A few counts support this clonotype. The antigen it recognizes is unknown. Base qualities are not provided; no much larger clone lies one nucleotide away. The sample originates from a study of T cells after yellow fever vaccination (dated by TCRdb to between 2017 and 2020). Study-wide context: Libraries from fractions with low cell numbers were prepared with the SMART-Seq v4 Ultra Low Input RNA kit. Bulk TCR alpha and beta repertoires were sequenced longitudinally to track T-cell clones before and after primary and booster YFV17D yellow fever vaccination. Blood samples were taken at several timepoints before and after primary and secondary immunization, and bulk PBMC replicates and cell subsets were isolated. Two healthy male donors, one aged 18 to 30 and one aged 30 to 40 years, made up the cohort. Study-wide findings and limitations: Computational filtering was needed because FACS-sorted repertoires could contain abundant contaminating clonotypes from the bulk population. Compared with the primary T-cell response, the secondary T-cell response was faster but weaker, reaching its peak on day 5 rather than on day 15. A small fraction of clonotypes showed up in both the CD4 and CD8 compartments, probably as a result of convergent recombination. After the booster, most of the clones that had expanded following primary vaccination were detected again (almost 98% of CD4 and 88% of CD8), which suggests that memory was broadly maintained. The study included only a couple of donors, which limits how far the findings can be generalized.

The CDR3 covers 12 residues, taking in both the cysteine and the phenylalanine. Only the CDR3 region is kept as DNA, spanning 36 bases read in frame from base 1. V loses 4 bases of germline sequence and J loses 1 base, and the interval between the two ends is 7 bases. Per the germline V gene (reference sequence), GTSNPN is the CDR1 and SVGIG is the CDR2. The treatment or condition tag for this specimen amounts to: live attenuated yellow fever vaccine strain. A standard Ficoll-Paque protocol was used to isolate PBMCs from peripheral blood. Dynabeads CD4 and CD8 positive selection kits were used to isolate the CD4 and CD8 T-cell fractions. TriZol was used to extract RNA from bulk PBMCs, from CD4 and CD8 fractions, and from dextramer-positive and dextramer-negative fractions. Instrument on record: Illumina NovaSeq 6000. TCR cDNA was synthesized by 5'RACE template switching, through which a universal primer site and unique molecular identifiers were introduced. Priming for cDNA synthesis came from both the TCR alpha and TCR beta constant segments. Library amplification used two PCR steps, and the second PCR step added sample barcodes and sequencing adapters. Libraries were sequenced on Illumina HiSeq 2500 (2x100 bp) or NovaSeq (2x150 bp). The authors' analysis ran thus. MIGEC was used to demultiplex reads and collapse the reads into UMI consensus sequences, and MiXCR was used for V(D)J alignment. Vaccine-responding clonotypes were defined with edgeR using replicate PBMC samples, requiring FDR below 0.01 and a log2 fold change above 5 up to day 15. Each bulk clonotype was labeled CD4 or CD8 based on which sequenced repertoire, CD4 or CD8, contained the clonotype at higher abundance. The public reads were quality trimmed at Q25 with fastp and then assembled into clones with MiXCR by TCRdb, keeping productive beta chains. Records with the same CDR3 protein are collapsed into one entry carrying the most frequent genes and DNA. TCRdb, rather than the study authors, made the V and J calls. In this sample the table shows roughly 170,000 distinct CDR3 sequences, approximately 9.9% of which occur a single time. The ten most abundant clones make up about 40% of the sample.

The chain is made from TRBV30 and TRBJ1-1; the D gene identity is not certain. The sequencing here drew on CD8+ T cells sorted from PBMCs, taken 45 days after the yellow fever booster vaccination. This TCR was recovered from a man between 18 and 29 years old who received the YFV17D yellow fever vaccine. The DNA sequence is TGTGCCTGGATTACGGGGAACACTGAAGCTTTCTTT. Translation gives CAWITGNTEAFF.